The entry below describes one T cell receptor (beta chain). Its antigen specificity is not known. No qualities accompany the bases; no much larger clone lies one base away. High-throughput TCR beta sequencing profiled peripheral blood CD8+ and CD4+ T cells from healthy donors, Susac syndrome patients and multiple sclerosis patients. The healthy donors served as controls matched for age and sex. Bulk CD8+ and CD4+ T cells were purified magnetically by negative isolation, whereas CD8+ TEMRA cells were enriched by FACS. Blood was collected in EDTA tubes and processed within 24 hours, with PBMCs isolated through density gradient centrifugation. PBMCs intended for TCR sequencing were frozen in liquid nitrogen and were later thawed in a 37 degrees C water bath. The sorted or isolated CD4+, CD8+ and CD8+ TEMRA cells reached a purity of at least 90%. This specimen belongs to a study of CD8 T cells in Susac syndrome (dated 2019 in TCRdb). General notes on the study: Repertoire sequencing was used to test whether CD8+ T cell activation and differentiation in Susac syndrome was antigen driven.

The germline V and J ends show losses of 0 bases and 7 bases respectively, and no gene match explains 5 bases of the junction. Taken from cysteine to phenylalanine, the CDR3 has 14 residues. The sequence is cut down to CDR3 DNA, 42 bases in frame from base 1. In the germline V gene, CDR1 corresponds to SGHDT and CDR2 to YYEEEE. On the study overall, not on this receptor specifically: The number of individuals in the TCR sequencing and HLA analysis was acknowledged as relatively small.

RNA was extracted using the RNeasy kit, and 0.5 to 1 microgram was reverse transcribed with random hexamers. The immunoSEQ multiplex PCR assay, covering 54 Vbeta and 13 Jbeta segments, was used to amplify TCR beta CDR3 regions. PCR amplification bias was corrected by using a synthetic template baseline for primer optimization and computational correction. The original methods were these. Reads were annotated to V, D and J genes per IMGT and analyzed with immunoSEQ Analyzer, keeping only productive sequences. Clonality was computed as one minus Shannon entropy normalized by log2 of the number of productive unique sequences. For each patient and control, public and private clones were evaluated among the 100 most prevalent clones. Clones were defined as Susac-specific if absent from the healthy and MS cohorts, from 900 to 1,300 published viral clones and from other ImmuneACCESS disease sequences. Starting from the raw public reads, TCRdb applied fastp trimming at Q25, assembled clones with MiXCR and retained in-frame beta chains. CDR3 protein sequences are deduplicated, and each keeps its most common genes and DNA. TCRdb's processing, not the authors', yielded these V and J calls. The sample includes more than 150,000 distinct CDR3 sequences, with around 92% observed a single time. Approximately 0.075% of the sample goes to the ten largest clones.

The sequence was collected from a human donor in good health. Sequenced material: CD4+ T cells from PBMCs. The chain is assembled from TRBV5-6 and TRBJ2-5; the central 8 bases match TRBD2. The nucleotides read TGTGCCAGCAGCTTGGTCGCCGCGGGGGGGACCCAGTACTTC. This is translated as CASSLVAAGGTQYF. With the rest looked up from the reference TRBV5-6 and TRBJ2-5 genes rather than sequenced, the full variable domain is DAGVTQSPTHLIKTRGQQVTLRCSPKSGHDTVSWYQQALGQGPQFIFQYYEEEERQRGNFPDRFSGHQFPNYSSELNVNALLLGDSALYLCASSLVAAGGTQYFGPGTRLLVL.